This T cell receptor (beta chain) comes out of a study of blood T cell repertoires in COVID-19. Study as a whole: Donors in the United States, Italy and Spain gave samples during acute or convalescent COVID-19. The analysed material was cDNA or gDNA that came from T cells, B-cell-depleted T cells, or PBMCs.

Profiling relied on immunoSEQ multiplex PCR, and the TCRdb table lists in-frame clones only, not all of them. Among about 190,000 clones listed, 84% were seen once. On this clone itself: This CDR3 is also generated by other DNA sequences in the sample.

The germline V gene has CDR1 SGHTA and CDR2 FQGNSA. There are 13 residues in the CDR3. After removal of 5 bases from V and 1 base from J, the junction contained 2 bases not matched to a gene. Participant-reported clinical history was the basis for cohort assignment. What was sequenced was PBMCs or T cells enriched from blood (not recorded which). The TCR originated in a woman in her 30s who had been exposed to COVID-19. The rearrangement joins TRBV7-2 to TRBJ2-7, with 7 bases identical to TRBD1. CDR3 loop: CASSRQGSYEQYF. The CDR3 nucleotides are TGTGCCAGCAGCAGACAGGGTTCCTACGAGCAGTACTTC.